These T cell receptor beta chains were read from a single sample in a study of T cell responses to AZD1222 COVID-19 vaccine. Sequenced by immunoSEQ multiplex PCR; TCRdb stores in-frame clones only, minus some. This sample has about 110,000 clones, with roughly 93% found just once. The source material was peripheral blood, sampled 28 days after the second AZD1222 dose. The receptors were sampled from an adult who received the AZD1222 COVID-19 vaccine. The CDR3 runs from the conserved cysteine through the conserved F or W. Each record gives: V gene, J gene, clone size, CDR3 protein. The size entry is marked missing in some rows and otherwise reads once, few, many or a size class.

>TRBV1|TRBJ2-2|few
CTSSQVCTGANTGELFF
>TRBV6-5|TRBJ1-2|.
CASSLDRGDGYTF
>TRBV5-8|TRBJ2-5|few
CASSLGTSGGKETQYF
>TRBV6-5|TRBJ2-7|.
CASRRWKNYEQYF
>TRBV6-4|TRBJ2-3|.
CASRKQGVITDTQYF
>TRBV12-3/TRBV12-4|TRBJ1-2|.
CASSFFLNGYTF
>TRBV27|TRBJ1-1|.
CASQVPGTGRTEAFF
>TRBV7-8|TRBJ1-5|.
CASRSEGNQPQHF
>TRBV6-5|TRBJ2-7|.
CAAYRTANEQYF
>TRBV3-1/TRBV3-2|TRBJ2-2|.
CASSQDQVRAWGELFF
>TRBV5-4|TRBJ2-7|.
CASSLELAGGSSYEQYF
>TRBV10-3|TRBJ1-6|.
CAISELDRSHSPLHF
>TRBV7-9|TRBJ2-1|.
CASSQTHTSGRYKSEQFF
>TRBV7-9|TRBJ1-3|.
CASSLFRDLNSGNTIYF
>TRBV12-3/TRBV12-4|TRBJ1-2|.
CASTPGQGKGYTF
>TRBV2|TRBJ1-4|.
CASSDALGGEKLFF
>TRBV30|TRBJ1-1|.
CAWNPTGTYNTEAFF
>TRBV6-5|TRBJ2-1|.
CASSTSGSYNEQFF
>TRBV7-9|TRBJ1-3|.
CASSLGQPASGNTIYF
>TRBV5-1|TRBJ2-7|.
CASRFHPEDEQYF
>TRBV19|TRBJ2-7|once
CASSSQGASSYEQYF
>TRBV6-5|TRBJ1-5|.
CASSRRQGLEKPQHF
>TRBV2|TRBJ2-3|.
CASSRTGKTDTQYF
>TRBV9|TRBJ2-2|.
CASSVGPSGLGFTGELFF
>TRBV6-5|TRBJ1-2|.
CASLSRGYGYTF
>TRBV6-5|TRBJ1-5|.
CASSRTRRTNQPQHF
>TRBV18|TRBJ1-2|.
CASSPRDNYGYTF
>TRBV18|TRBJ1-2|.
CASSSRSRNYGYTF
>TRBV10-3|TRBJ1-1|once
CAISAQGAVNTEAFF
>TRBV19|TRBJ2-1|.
CASSVGGEIGGNEQFF
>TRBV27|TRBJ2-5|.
CASSSGLAGAKTQYF
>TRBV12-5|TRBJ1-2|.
CASAASGTSNYGYTF
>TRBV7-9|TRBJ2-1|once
CAGGGRANREQFF
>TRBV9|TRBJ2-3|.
CASSGSTGTDTQYF
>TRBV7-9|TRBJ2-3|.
CASSPYSQAGDTDTQYF
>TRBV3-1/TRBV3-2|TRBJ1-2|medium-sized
CASSLNQGRANYGYTF
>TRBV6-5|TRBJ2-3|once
CASSYSTGTGTDTQYF
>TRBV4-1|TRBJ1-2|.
CASSLAQVGSGYTF
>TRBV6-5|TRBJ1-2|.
CASSRFREGYGYTF
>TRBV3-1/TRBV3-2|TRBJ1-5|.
CASSRLGSNQPQHF
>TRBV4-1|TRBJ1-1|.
CASSQPGQGFEAFF
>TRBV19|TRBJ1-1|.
CASSLDPRDAFF
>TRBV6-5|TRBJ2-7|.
CASSYSVSYEQYF
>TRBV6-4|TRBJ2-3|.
CASSDYTDTQYF
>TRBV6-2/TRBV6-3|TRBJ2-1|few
CASSSSGANEQFF
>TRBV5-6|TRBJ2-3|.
CASSLAGITTDTQYF
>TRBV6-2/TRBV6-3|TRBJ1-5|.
CASSYGGGSNQPQHF
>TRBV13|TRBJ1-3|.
CASSLALGTASGNTIYF
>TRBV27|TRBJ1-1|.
CASSARGGDTEAFF
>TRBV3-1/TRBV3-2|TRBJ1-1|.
CASSQAGGSGRTEAFF
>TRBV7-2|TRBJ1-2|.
CASSLSGQSLGGYTF
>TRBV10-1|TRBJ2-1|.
CASSPGTSGTQTPYNEQFF
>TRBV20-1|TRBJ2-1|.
CSASRFASYNEQFF